This T cell receptor (beta chain) appears in the sequencing data of a study of vaccination and CD4 T cells after COVID-19. Overall study context: Convalescent donors totaled six males and four females, including two who were Hispanic.

This clonotype was detected a few times. What it binds is not known. Indicated treatment: approximately 9-day PBMC culture with coronavirus spike peptide pools or control peptides (ViraFEST assay). Germline V gene data show CDR1 as DFQATT and CDR2 as SNEGSKA (reference sequence). The length of the CDR3 is 13 residues. V was pared by 0 bases and J by 8 bases, with 5 bases of the junction left unmatched. The Oncomine TCR Beta short-read assay generated sequence data from the DNA of cultured CD4+ T cells. TCRdb fed the PCR reads into MiXCR, producing one record per CDR3 protein. The profile shows some 16,000 distinct CDR3 sequences, 36% of them singletons.

This clonotype was sampled from a human donor who received a COVID-19 vaccine. This material consisted of CD4+ T cells from blood, cultured in vitro, taken before SARS-CoV-2 vaccination. This chain links TRBV20-1 with TRBJ1-2, with 8 bases fitting TRBD1. DNA for the CDR3: TGCAGTGCTAGAGAGGGGACAGGACAGGGCTACACCTTC. This encodes CSAREGTGQGYTF.